This T cell receptor (beta chain) was identified during a study of immune characterization of retroperitoneal liposarcoma. Germline loops: CDR1 MDHEN, CDR2 SYDVKM. V shed 7 bases and J shed 10 bases, with 11 bases lying between them. The CDR3 spans 11 residues. TCRdb processed the PCR reads anew with MiXCR; each CDR3 protein has one entry. The profile shows approximately 10,000 distinct CDR3 sequences, approximately 26% of them singletons. The V call is TRBV28, the J call TRBJ2-1, with D perhaps matching TRBD1 (6 bases). This clonotype was obtained from a female donor with retroperitoneal liposarcoma. The specimen was tumor tissue. The CDR3 loop reads CASTGAYEQFF. The CDR3 nucleotides are TGTGCCAGCACAGGGGCCTACGAGCAGTTCTTC.